One sample yielded the 8 T cell receptor beta chains listed below, sequenced in a study of regulatory T cells in long-lasting Graves disease. Arm-PCR with iRepertoire HTBI primers amplified the CDR3 regions for these TCR beta libraries. TCRdb itself ran the multiplex PCR reads through MiXCR, one entry per CDR3 protein. This table has some 450,000 distinct CDR3 sequences, 16% appearing once. This sample's time point: newly diagnosed GD, antithyroid drugs for less than 3 months. Extracted PBMC RNA gave rise to the TCR library. The sample also formed part of further work on T cells in Graves' hyperthyroidism and ophthalmopathy.

Specimen: peripheral blood mononuclear cells (PBMCs), collected at new diagnosis, from a patient treated with antithyroid drugs. The receptors originated from a woman in her twenties or thirties with Graves disease.

The table lists this clonotype with many counts. The V gene is TRBV20-1, the J gene TRBJ2-5; D may match TRBD1 or TRBD2 (6 bases each). V was clipped by 0 bases and J by 5 bases, with 16 bases between them. CDR1 DFQATT and CDR2 SNEGSKA come from the germline V gene (reference sequence). The CDR3 runs to 15 residues. The CDR3 protein is CSARDMEGVGETQYF. CDR3 sequence (DNA): TGCAGTGCTAGAGATATGGAGGGGGTCGGGGAGACCCAGTACTTC.

This clonotype was seen repeatedly, ten times or more. This chain joins TRBV29-1 and TRBJ1-1; D call uncertain. The CDR3 is made up of 12 amino acids. CDR1 is SQVTM and CDR2 is ANQGSEA in the germline V gene. Trimming left V 8 bases short and J 2 bases short, with 12 bases between. As DNA, the CDR3 is TGCAGCCTCAAATATGGTAACACTGAAGCTTTCTTT. This codes for CSLKYGNTEAFF.

The chain is built from TRBV6-5 and TRBJ2-3; 7 positions agree with TRBD2. CDR3 length: 16 amino acids. V was pared by 2 bases and J by 4 bases, with 9 bases of the junction left unmatched. CDR1 and CDR2 from the germline V gene are MNHEY and SVGAGI. This CDR3 reads CASSYLGGGSADTQYF. The DNA for the CDR3 is TGTGCCAGCAGTTACCTGGGAGGCGGGAGCGCAGATACGCAGTATTTT.

This clonotype occurred a few times. In nucleotides, the CDR3 is TGCAGTGCTAGCCGAGGACCATTATACAATGAGCAGTTCTTC. This sequence encodes CSASRGPLYNEQFF. The chain joins TRBV20-1 to TRBJ2-1; D gene uncertain. Trimming removed 3 bases from V and 4 bases from J, with 13 bases in between. This CDR3 region has 14 residues. Germline V gene lookup returns CDR1 DFQATT and CDR2 SNEGSKA (reference sequence).

The rearrangement links TRBV9 to TRBJ2-3; D remains ambiguous. The CDR3 consists of 13 residues. CDR1 and CDR2 from the germline V gene are SGDLS and YYNGEE. The V end was cut by 0 bases, the J end by 4 bases, with 6 bases between. The CDR3 region is CASSVGFADTQYF. The CDR3 nucleotides read TGTGCCAGCAGCGTAGGGTTTGCAGATACGCAGTATTTT.

This clonotype came up many times. The gene calls are TRBV29-1 and TRBJ2-2; a weak D match, TRBD2 (6 bases). V was clipped by 4 bases and J by 2 bases, with 11 bases between them. The CDR3 sequence is 14 residues long. CDR1 is SQVTM and CDR2 is ANQGSEA in the germline V gene. This chain's CDR3 is CSVAGTLNTGELFF. DNA of the CDR3: TGCAGCGTTGCCGGGACTCTTAACACCGGGGAGCTGTTTTTT.

In its sample, this clonotype was seen many times. This sequence joins TRBV20-1 and TRBJ2-3; 13 bases map to TRBD2. The CDR3 has 16 residues. Germline CDR1 reads DFQATT; CDR2 reads SNEGSKA (reference sequence). With V trimmed by 0 bases and J by 4 bases, 4 bases remained unmatched. The CDR3 bases are TGCAGTGCTAGAGAACTAGCGGGAGGGATAGCAGATACGCAGTATTTT. It translates to CSARELAGGIADTQYF.

This clonotype was observed many times. This chain uses TRBV11-2 with TRBJ1-1, with D unclear. This CDR3 is built from 16 residues. Germline V gene data show CDR1 as SGHAT and CDR2 as FQNNGV. The ends were cut back, 5 bases at V and 0 bases at J, with 16 bases in the middle. CDR3 sequence (DNA): TGTGCCAGCAGCCTGATCCCCCGGCAGATGAACACTGAAGCTTTCTTT. It encodes CASSLIPRQMNTEAFF.